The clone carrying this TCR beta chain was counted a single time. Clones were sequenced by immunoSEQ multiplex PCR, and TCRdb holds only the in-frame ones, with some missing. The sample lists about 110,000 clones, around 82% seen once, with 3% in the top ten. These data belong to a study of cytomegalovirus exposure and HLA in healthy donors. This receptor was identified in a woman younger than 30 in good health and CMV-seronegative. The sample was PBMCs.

The CDR3 loop reads CSAPGTGRQYF. As DNA, the CDR3 is TGCAGTGCTCCCGGGACAGGGAGGCAGTACTTC. The chain employs TRBV20-1 and TRBJ2-7; TRBD1 agrees at 9 bases. The CDR3 sequence is 11 residues long. V lost 5 bases, J lost 9 bases, and 5 bases stayed unmatched. CDR1 is DFQATT, CDR2 SNEGSKA, per germline (reference sequence).